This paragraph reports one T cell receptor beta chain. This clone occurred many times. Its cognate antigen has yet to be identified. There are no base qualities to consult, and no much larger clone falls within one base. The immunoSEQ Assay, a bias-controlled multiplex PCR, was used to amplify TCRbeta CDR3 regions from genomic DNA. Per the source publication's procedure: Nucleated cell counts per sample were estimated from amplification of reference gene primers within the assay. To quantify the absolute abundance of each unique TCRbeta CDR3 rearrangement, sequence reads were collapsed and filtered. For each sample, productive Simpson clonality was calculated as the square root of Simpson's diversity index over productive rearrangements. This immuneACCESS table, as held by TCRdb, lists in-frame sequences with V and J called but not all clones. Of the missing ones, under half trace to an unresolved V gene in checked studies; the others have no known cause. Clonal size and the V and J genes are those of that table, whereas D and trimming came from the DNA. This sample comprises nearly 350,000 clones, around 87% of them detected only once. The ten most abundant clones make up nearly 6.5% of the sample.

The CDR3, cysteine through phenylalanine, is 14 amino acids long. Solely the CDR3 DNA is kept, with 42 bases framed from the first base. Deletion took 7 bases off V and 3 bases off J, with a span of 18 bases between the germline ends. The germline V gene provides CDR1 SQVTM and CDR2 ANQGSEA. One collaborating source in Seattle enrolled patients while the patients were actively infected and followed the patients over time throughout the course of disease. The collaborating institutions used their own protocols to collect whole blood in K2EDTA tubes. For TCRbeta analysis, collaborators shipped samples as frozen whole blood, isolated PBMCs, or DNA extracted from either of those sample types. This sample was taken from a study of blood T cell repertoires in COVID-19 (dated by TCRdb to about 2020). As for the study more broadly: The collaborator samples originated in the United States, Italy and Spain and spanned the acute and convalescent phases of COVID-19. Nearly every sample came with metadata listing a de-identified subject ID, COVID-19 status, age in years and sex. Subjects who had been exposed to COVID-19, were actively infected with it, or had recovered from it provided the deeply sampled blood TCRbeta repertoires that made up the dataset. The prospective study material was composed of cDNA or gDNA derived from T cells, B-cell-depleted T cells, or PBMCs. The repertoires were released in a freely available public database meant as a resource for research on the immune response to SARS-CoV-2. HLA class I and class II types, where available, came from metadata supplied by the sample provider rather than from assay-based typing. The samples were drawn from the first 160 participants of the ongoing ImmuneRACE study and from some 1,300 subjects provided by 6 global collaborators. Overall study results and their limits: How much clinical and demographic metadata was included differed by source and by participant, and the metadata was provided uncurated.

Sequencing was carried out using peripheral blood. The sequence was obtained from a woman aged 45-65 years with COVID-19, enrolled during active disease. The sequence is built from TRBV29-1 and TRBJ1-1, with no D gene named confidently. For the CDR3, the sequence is CSALNPTGDTEAFF. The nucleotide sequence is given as TGCAGCGCTCTAAACCCGACTGGCGACACTGAAGCTTTCTTT.